The clone carrying this T cell receptor beta chain was observed a single time. Antigen specificity is unknown. This same CDR3 is encoded by further DNA sequences in the sample. The CDR3 spans 11 residues. CDR1 is LNHDA, CDR2 SQIVND, per germline (reference sequence). V lost 5 bases and J lost 5, with 6 bases in between. These data belong to a study of cytomegalovirus exposure and HLA in healthy donors. Study results and limitations: As was reported, the HLA-A and HLA-B alleles of most subjects were accurately predicted from TCR beta sequences.

PCR employed 60 Vbeta and 13 Jbeta primers. Measured with immunoSEQ multiplex PCR; TCRdb has only the in-frame clones, and not every one. The table records fewer than 150,000 clones, over 70% of them present only once. The sample consisted of PBMCs. The receptor was isolated from a male donor in good health and CMV-seronegative. This chain joins TRBV19 and TRBJ2-5; D gene uncertain. CDR3 region: CASSAAETQYF. DNA of the CDR3: TGTGCCAGTAGTGCTGCGGAGACCCAGTACTTC.